This TCR beta chain was retrieved from a study of molecular identifiers for immune sequencing clone quantification. This clonotype was observed a few times. TCRdb used MiXCR to reprocess the PCR reads, holding one entry per CDR3 protein. The sample shows approximately 500,000 distinct CDR3 sequences, roughly a fifth of them seen only once. Libraries of naive CD8 cells were prepared from around 18,000 to 910,000 sorted cells using 10%, 30% or 50% RNA. Researchers sorted naive CD8 T cells as cells that were CD8+CD4-CCR7+CD45RA+. Germline V lookup: CDR1 SGHVS, CDR2 FQNEAQ. This CDR3 is 18 amino acids long. J lost 4 bases, V lost 3 bases, and 10 bases had no gene match.

The V and J genes are TRBV7-8 and TRBJ2-6; 9 nucleotides line up with TRBD1. Sequencing was carried out using naive CD8+ T cells from blood, with Jurkat cell RNA spiked in. As for subset: FACS-sorted CD8+CD4-CCR7+CD45RA+ naive T cells. The clonotype comes from a human donor in good health. Some libraries in this study had Jurkat cell RNA spiked in. The CDR3 loop is CASSFKIQGAWGANVLTF. CDR3 sequence (DNA): TGTGCCAGCAGCTTTAAAATACAGGGGGCGTGGGGGGCCAACGTCCTGACTTTC.